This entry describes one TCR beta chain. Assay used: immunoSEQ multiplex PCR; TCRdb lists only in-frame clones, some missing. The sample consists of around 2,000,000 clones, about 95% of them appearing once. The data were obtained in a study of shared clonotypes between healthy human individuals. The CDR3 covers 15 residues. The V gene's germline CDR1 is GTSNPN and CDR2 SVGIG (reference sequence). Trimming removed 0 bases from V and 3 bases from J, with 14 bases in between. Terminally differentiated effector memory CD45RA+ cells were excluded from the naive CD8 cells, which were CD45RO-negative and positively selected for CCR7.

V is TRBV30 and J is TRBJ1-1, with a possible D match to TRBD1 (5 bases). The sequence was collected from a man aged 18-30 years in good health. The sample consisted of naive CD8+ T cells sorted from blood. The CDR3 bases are TGTGCCTGGAGTGTATCGGGCGGGGGGTACACTGAAGCTTTCTTT. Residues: CAWSVSGGGYTEAFF.